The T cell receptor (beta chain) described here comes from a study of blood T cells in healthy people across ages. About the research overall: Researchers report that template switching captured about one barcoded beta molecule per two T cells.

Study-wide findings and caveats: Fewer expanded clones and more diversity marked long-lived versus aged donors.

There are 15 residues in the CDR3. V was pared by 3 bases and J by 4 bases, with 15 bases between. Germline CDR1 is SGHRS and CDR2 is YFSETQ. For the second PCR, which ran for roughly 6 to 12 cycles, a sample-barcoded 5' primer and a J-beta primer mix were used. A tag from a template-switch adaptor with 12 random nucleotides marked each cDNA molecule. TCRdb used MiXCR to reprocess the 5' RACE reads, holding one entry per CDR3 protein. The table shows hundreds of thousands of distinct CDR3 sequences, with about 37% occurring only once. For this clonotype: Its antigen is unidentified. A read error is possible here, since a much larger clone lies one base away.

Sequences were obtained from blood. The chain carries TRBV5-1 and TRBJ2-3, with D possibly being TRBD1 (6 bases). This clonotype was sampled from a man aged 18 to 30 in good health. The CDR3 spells CASSSGQSIADTQYF. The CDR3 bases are TGCGCCAGCAGCTCCGGACAGTCGATCGCAGATACGCAGTATTTT.